Listed here are 3 T cell receptor beta chains from one sample, sequenced in a study of monozygotic twins with inflammatory bowel disease. After re-calling the 5' RACE reads, TCRdb lists one entry per CDR3 protein, DNA absent. Its clone listing holds about 210,000 distinct CDR3 sequences. What was sequenced was blood. These receptors all come from a human donor with ulcerative colitis or Crohn's disease, or a healthy co-twin of an affected twin (not recorded which).

The chain recombines TRBV5-4 with TRBJ2-2; without DNA, the TCRdb call of TRBD2 cannot be checked. CDR3 length: 14 amino acids. The V gene's germline CDR1 is SGHNT and CDR2 YYREEE (reference sequence). The CDR3 region is CATMAGGNTGELFF.

V gene TRBV3-1 combines with J gene TRBJ2-5; lacking DNA, the TRBD1 call made by TCRdb goes unchecked. The CDR3 is made up of 14 amino acids. CDR1 LGHDT and CDR2 YNNKEL come from the germline V gene (reference sequence). CDR3 loop: CASSPDRDQETQYF.

This chain connects TRBV29-1 to TRBJ2-1; the D gene TCRdb calls, TRBD1, cannot be checked with no DNA. The CDR3 loop spans 13 amino acids. The V gene's germline CDR1 is SQVTM and CDR2 ANQGSEA. The CDR3 sequence: CSVAGTGDNEQFF.